The 24 T cell receptor beta chains in this list originate from one sample, sequenced in a study of T cell changes during pregnancy in multiple sclerosis. Sequenced by immunoSEQ multiplex PCR; TCRdb stores in-frame clones only, minus some. The repertoire holds approximately 43,000 clones, with around 93% as singletons. The material sequenced was CD8+ T cells from peripheral blood mononuclear cells, taken after pregnancy. The receptor source for this set is a female donor with multiple sclerosis, enrolled in a pregnancy study.

V and J are TRBV19 and TRBJ1-1, with D hard to call. Looked up from germline, CDR1 is LNHDA and CDR2 is SQIVND (reference sequence). This CDR3 comprises 12 residues. The V gene lost 7 bases and the J gene lost 3 bases, with 9 bases spanning the gap. The CDR3 reads CASTVGDTEAFF. The CDR3 DNA reads TGTGCCAGTACCGTGGGAGACACTGAAGCTTTCTTT.

The V and J genes are TRBV2 and TRBJ1-3; D call uncertain. The CDR3 is 16 residues long. Looked up from germline, CDR1 is SNHLY and CDR2 is FYNNEI. V was shortened by 4 bases and J by 4 bases, with 17 bases between the two germline ends. CDR3 loop: CASSAGPREAGNTIYF. The CDR3 coding sequence is TGTGCCAGCAGTGCAGGTCCGAGGGAGGCCGGAAACACCATATATTTT.

The V and J genes are TRBV9 and TRBJ1-5; D may be TRBD1 (5 bases). V dropped 4 bases and J dropped 0 bases, with 8 bases sitting between them. Germline values: CDR1 SGDLS, CDR2 YYNGEE. The CDR3 sequence is 14 residues long. The CDR3 sequence is CASSPTDSNQPQHF. CDR3 DNA: TGTGCCAGCAGCCCGACAGATAGCAATCAGCCCCAGCATTTT.

The chain employs TRBV15 and TRBJ1-6; no clear D gene. The V end lost 0 bases, the J end lost 10 bases, and 7 bases lay between the germline ends. Germline V lookup: CDR1 LNHNV, CDR2 YYDKDF (reference sequence). CDR3 size: 13 residues. The CDR3 sequence: CATSRDPGSPLHF. For the CDR3, the DNA is TGTGCCACCAGCAGAGATCCAGGCTCACCCCTCCACTTT.

The V call is TRBV6-1, the J call TRBJ1-5; TRBD1 aligns across 8 bases. V shed 7 bases, J shed 5 bases, and the junction held 4 bases outside the gene matches. Germline V gives CDR1 MNHNS, CDR2 SASEGT. The CDR3 is 13 amino acids. The CDR3 spells CASIRGLYQPQHF. The DNA of the CDR3 is TGTGCCAGCATCAGGGGGCTCTATCAGCCCCAGCATTTT.

The V gene is TRBV4-1, the J gene TRBJ2-4; D gene uncertain. The CDR3 length is 14 residues. Germline V gives CDR1 MGHRA, CDR2 YSYEKL. The ends were cut back, 3 bases at V and 6 bases at J, with 12 bases in the middle. The CDR3 DNA sequence: TGCGCCAGCAGCCAGGGCCCCTTGACAAACATTCAGTACTTC. Translation gives CASSQGPLTNIQYF.

This chain connects TRBV16 to TRBJ1-1; D gene uncertain. V was clipped by 1 base and J by 3 bases, with 12 bases between them. Germline CDR1 KGHSY, CDR2 FQNENV. The CDR3 loop spans 15 amino acids. CDR3: CASSQLATLDTEAFF. DNA of the CDR3: TGTGCCAGCAGCCAATTAGCCACGCTAGACACTGAAGCTTTCTTT.

The chain carries TRBV7-3 and TRBJ1-1, with TRBD1 identical over 11 bases. Trimming took 3 bases from V and 4 from J; bases not matched to a gene: 4. This CDR3 has 15 residues. Germline V gives CDR1 SGHTA, CDR2 FQGTGA. The DNA of the CDR3 is TGTGCCAGCAGCTTCTCCGGGACAGGGGGCACTGAAGCTTTCTTT. Protein product: CASSFSGTGGTEAFF.

This clone was counted a single time. The rearrangement links TRBV19 to TRBJ1-2; 8 bases are shared with TRBD1. CDR1 is LNHDA, CDR2 SQIVND, per germline (reference sequence). J gave up 5 bases and V 10 bases, and 12 bases lay outside the gene matches. The CDR3 contains 14 residues. In nucleotides, the CDR3 is TGTGCCACCCCCACAGGACAGGGAGGGTATGGCTACACCTTC. Protein product: CATPTGQGGYGYTF.

This clone appeared a single time. The gene calls are TRBV9 and TRBJ1-5; D uncertain. CDR1 is SGDLS, CDR2 YYNGEE, per germline. V lost 4 bases and J 5 bases, leaving 10 bases between the germline ends. The CDR3 has 13 amino acids. In DNA, the CDR3 is TGTGCCAGCAGCCCGCGCACGGATCAGCCCCAGCATTTT. This gives the protein CASSPRTDQPQHF.

This sequence joins TRBV6-1 and TRBJ1-3; D call uncertain. Trimming took 4 bases from V and 0 from J, leaving 10 bases between them. CDR1 is MNHNS, CDR2 SASEGT, per germline. The CDR3 is 15 amino acids. CDR3 region: CASSVEVGSGNTIYF. CDR3 nucleotide sequence: TGTGCCAGCAGTGTGGAGGTGGGCTCTGGAAACACCATATATTTT.

This sequence joins TRBV28 and TRBJ2-1; TRBD2 aligns across 8 bases. CDR3 length equals 14 residues. V was pared by 3 bases and J by 2 bases, with 0 bases of the junction left unmatched. Per the germline V gene, CDR1 is MDHEN and CDR2 is SYDVKM. This CDR3 is CASSFSGTYNEQFF. In DNA, the CDR3 is TGTGCCAGCAGTTTTAGCGGGACCTACAATGAGCAGTTCTTC. Looking up the rest from reference TRBV28 and TRBJ2-1 gives the full variable domain: DVKVTQSSRYLVKRTGEKVFLECVQDMDHENMFWYRQDPGLGLRLIYFSYDVKMKEKGDIPEGYSVSREKKERFSLILESASTNQTSMYLCASSFSGTYNEQFFGPGTRLTVL.

This chain links TRBV30 with TRBJ2-1; 10 bases are a match to TRBD2. Germline assignment: CDR1 GTSNPN and CDR2 SVGIG (reference sequence). The CDR3 spans 17 residues. Unmatched junction bases numbered 15, after V lost 2 bases and J lost 8 bases. CDR3 in DNA: TGTGCCTGGAGTACTGGGGCGGCTAGCGGGAGCCGGGATGAGCAGTTCTTC. Protein product: CAWSTGAASGSRDEQFF.

The V call is TRBV10-1, the J call TRBJ2-5, with 10 bases identical to TRBD1. The CDR3 totals 14 residues. The germline V gene encodes CDR1 WNHNN and CDR2 SYGVQD (reference sequence). Losses at the gene ends were 7 bases for V and 1 base for J; bases not matched to a gene: 3. The CDR3 sequence is CASMGTGAQETQYF. DNA of the CDR3: TGCGCCAGCATGGGGACAGGGGCCCAAGAGACCCAGTACTTC.

The chain links TRBV5-4 to TRBJ2-5; D could derive from TRBD1 or TRBD2 (5 bases each). The end of the DNA fits TRBJ2-7 better, so the J call may be wrong. The germline V gene has CDR1 SGHNT and CDR2 YYREEE (reference sequence). There are 13 residues in the CDR3. The CDR3 DNA reads as TGTGCCAGCAGCTTGCGTGGGGGCTACGAGCAGTACTTC. This codes for CASSLRGGYEQYF.

The V call is TRBV2, the J call TRBJ1-1, with TRBD1 as a possible D gene (6 bases). Germline CDR1 SNHLY, CDR2 FYNNEI. The CDR3 runs 15 residues. The V end was cut by 6 bases, the J end by 6 bases, with 20 bases between. As DNA, the CDR3 is TGTGCCAGCAGCACGGACAGAAGCTTATCGGCTGAAGCTTTCTTT. This codes for CASSTDRSLSAEAFF.

V is TRBV7-9 and J is TRBJ1-5; TRBD1 matches 7 bases. The CDR3 is 12 amino acids. The germline V gene has CDR1 SEHNR and CDR2 FQNEAQ (reference sequence). Trimming cost V 10 bases and J 3 bases; bases outside gene matches: 3. The CDR3, as DNA: TGTGCCACCGGACAGGACAATCAGCCCCAGCATTTT. This codes for CATGQDNQPQHF.

This clone appeared a single time. The J gene is TRBJ1-1, the V gene TRBV14; 9 bases fit TRBD1. Germline lookup yields CDR1 SGHDN and CDR2 FVKESK. The CDR3 loop spans 17 amino acids. Trimming at V came to 1 base and at J to 1 base, leaving 7 bases not matched to a gene. The CDR3 region has the DNA TGTGCCAGCAGCCAAGGGGACAGGGCGGGACGGAACACTGAAGCTTTCTTT. Protein product: CASSQGDRAGRNTEAFF.

The chain couples TRBV29-1 to TRBJ2-7, with 7 bases that match TRBD2. V shed 4 bases and J 3 bases; nucleotides not matched to a gene: 0. The CDR3 length is 11 residues. CDR1 SQVTM and CDR2 ANQGSEA come from the germline V gene. CDR3 sequence (DNA): TGCAGCGTTGGGGGGGGCTACGAGCAGTACTTC. As protein: CSVGGGYEQYF.

Only one count was recorded for this clone. This rearrangement joins TRBV6-1 to TRBJ2-7; D may be TRBD1 (5 bases). V lost 6 bases, J lost 2 bases, and 11 bases lay in between. Per the germline V gene, CDR1 is MNHNS and CDR2 is SASEGT. The CDR3 spans 13 residues. CDR3 nucleotide sequence: TGTGCCAGCAGGGGGCTTTTCCCCTACGAGCAGTACTTC. It translates to CASRGLFPYEQYF.

This chain connects TRBV6-1 to TRBJ2-1; the D gene is possibly TRBD2 (5 bases). The CDR3 runs to 15 residues. Trimming shortened V by 3 bases and J by 0 bases, and 9 bases separated the two germline ends. Germline V gene lookup returns CDR1 MNHNS and CDR2 SASEGT. The CDR3: CASSDGISSYNEQFF. The CDR3 nucleotides read TGTGCCAGCAGTGACGGGATAAGCTCCTACAATGAGCAGTTCTTC.

By its share, this clone is medium-sized. The chain links TRBV4-2 to TRBJ1-6; 11 bases fit TRBD1. The CDR3 is made up of 14 amino acids. With V trimmed by 3 bases and J by 9 bases, 1 base remained unmatched. Germline loops: CDR1 LGHNA, CDR2 YNFKEQ. CDR3 sequence: CASSHGTGGSPLHF. DNA for the CDR3: TGTGCCAGCAGCCACGGGACAGGGGGTTCACCCCTCCACTTT.

The chain combines TRBV5-4 with TRBJ1-2; TRBD1 aligns across 8 bases. Germline loops: CDR1 SGHNT, CDR2 YYREEE (reference sequence). The V segment lost 0 bases and the J segment 4 bases; nucleotides outside the gene matches: 11. The CDR3 is made up of 17 amino acids. CDR3 DNA: TGTGCCAGCAGCTTGGTTCCAGGGGGCGCGATTATCTATGGCTACACCTTC. Its translation is CASSLVPGGAIIYGYTF.

The chain links TRBV2 to TRBJ1-4; D unresolved. The CDR3 consists of 14 residues. V was trimmed by 7 bases and J by 5 bases, leaving 14 bases between them. Germline lookup yields CDR1 SNHLY and CDR2 FYNNEI. The CDR3 bases are TGTGCCAGCACCGGTGGGCAGAGCAATGAAAAACTGTTTTTT. This codes for CASTGGQSNEKLFF.